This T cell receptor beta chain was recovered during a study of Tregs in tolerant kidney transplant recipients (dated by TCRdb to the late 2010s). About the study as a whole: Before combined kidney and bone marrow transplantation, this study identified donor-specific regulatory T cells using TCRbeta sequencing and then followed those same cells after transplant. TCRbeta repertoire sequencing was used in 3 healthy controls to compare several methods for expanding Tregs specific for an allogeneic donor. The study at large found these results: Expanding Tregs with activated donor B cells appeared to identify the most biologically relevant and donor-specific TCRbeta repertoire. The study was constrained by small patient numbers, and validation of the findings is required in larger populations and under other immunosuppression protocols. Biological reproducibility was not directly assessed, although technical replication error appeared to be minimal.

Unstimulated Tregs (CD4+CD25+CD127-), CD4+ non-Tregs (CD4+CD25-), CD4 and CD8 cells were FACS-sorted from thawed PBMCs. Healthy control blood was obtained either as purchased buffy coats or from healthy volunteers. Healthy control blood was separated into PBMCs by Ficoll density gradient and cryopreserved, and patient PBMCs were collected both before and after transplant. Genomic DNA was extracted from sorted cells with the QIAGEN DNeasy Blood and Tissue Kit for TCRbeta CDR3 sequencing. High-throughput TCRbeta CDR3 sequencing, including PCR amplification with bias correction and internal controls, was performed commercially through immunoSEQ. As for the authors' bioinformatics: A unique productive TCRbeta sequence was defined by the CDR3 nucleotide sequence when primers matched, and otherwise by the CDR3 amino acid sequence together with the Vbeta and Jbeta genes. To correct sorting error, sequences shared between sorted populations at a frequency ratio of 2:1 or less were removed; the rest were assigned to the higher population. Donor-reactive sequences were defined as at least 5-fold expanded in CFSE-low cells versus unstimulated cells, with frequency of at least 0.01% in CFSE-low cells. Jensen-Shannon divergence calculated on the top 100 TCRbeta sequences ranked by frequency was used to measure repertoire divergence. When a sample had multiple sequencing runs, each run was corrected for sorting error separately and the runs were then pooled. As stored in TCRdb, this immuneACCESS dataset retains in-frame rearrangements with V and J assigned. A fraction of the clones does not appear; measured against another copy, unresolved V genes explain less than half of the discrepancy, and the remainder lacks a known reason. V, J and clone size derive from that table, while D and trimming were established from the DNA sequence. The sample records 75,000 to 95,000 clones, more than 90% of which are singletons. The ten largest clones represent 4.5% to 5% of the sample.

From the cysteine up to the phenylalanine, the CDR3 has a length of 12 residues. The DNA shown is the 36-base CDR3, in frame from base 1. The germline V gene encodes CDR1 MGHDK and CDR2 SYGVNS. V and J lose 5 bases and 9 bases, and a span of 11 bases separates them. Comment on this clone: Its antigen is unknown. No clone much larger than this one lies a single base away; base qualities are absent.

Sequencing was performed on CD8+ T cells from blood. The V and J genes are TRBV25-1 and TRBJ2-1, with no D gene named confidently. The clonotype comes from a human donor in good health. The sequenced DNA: TGTGCCAGCAGTATTGAGGAATTTGAGCAGTTCTTC. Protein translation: CASSIEEFEQFF.